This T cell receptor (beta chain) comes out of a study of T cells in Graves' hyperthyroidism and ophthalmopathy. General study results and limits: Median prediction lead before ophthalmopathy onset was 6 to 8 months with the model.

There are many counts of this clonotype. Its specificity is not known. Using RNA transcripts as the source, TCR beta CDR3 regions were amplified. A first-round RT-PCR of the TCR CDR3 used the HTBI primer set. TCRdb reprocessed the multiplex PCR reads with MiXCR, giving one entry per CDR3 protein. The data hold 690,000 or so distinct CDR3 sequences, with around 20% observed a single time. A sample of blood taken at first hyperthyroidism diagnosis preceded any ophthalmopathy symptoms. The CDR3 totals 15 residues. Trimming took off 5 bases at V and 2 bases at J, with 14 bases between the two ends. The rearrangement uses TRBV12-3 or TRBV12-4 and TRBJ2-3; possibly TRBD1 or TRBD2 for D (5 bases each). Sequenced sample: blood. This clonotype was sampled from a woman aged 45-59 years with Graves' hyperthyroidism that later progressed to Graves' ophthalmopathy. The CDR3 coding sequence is TGTGCCAGCAGTACGTCCTGGGACCTCACAGATACGCAGTATTTT. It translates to CASSTSWDLTDTQYF.